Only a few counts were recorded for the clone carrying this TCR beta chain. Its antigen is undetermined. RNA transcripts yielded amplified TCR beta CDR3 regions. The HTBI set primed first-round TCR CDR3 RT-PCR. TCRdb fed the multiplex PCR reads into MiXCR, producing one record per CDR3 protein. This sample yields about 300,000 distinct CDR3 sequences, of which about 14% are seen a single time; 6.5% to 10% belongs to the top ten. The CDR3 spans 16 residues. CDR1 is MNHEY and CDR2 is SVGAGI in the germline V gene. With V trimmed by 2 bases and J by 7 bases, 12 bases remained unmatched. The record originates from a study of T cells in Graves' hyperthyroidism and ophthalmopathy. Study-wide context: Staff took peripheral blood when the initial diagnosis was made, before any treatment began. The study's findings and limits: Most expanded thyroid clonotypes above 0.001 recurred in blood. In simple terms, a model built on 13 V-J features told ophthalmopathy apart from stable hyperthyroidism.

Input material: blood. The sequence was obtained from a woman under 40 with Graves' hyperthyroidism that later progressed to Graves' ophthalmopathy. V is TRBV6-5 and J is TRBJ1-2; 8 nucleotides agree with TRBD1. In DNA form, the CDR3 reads TGTGCCAGCAGTTACGACAACGGACAGGGAATTTTTGGCTACACCTTC. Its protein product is CASSYDNGQGIFGYTF.